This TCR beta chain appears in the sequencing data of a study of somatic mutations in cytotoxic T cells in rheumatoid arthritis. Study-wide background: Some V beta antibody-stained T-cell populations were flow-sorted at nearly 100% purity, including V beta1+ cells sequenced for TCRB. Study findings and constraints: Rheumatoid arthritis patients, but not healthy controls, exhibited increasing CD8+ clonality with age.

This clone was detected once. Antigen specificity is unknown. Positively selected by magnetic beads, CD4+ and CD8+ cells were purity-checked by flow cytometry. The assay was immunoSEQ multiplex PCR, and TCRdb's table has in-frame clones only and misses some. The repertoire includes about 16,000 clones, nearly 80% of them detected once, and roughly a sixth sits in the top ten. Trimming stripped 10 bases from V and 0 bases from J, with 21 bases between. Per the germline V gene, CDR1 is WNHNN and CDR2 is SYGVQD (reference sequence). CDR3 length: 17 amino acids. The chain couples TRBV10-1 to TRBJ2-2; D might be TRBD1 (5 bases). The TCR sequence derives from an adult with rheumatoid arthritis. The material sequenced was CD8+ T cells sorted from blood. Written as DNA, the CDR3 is TGCGCCACAGCTCGCCAGGGCGAGTTATCGAACACCGGGGAGCTGTTTTTT. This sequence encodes CATARQGELSNTGELFF.